A selection of T cell receptor beta chains follows, all from one sample in a study of blood T cell repertoires in COVID-19. The table came from immunoSEQ multiplex PCR; TCRdb's copy has only in-frame clones and leaves some out. The sample lists around 230,000 clones, 70% to 90% seen once, with around 0.7% in the top ten. The sequenced sample was peripheral blood. Receptors originate from a man aged 35 to 55 with acute or convalescent COVID-19. The CDR3 runs from the conserved cysteine through the conserved F or W. D genes are given only for firm matches. Not all rows give a size; the values are once, few, many and, for expanded clones, a class.

d_gene	v_gene	j_gene	abundance	CDR3nt	CDR3aa
-	TRBV2	TRBJ1-2	-	TGTGCCAGCAGTTCTCAGGGAGGTTATGGCTACACCTTC	CASSSQGGYGYTF
-	TRBV3-1/TRBV3-2	TRBJ2-7	-	TGTGCCAGCAGCAGTTACACGGAGCAGTACTTC	CASSSYTEQYF
TRBD1	TRBV5-8	TRBJ2-1	-	TGTGCCAGCAGCTTAGAACCCCGGGACAGGGGAAACAATGAGCAGTTCTTC	CASSLEPRDRGNNEQFF
TRBD2	TRBV18	TRBJ2-3	-	TGTGCCAGCTCACCACCCCCGAGGGAGGGGACAGATACGCAGTATTTT	CASSPPPREGTDTQYF
TRBD2	TRBV19	TRBJ2-3	-	TGTGCCAGTAGTATAGGGGCGGGGGGCAGCGCAGATACGCAGTATTTT	CASSIGAGGSADTQYF
-	TRBV28	TRBJ2-7	few	TGTGCCAGCGCAGAAGGGGGTAAAGTCGAGCAGTACTTC	CASAEGGKVEQYF
TRBD2	TRBV7-9	TRBJ2-5	-	TGTGCCAGCAGCTTGACTAGCAGGGAGACCCAGTACTTC	CASSLTSRETQYF
TRBD2	TRBV9	TRBJ2-7	few	TGTGCCAGCAGCGCAGGGACTAGCGGGAGCTACGAGCAGTACTTC	CASSAGTSGSYEQYF
-	TRBV19	TRBJ2-2	-	TGTGCCAGCGGGGGGACAGGCGGGGCCGGGGAGCTGTTTTTT	CASGGTGGAGELFF
TRBD1	TRBV2	TRBJ1-6	-	TGTGCCAGCAGTGGGGGACAGCTGCCCTTTCATAATTCACCCCTCCACTTT	CASSGGQLPFHNSPLHF
-	TRBV2	TRBJ1-5	-	TGTGCCAGCAGTCAGATGACAGATAGCAATCAGCCCCAGCATTTT	CASSQMTDSNQPQHF
TRBD1	TRBV2	TRBJ2-7	-	TGTGCCAGCAGTGAAACAGGGGGTTTCACCTACGAGCAGTACTTC	CASSETGGFTYEQYF
-	TRBV28	TRBJ1-2	-	TGTGCCAGCAGTTTATACGGGGTAGACTATGGCTACACCTTC	CASSLYGVDYGYTF
TRBD1	TRBV19	TRBJ2-1	-	TGTGCCAGTAGTCCCGACAGGGGCTCCTACAATGAGCAGTTCTTC	CASSPDRGSYNEQFF
TRBD2	TRBV5-4	TRBJ2-1	-	TGTGCCAGCAGCCCCGGACTAGCGGGAGGGTACAATGAGCAGTTCTTC	CASSPGLAGGYNEQFF
TRBD2	TRBV7-2	TRBJ2-7	once	TGTGCCAGCAGCTTACTTAGCGGGAGGAGCTCCTACGAGCAGTACTTC	CASSLLSGRSSYEQYF
-	TRBV14	TRBJ1-4	few	TGTGCCAGCAGCCAAGAAGGGGCTACAACTAATGAAAAACTGTTTTTT	CASSQEGATTNEKLFF
-	TRBV10-2	TRBJ1-4	-	TGCGCCAGCCGGCGGGGGAGTCGCGATGAAAAACTGTTTTTT	CASRRGSRDEKLFF
TRBD2	TRBV11-2	TRBJ2-3	-	TGTGCCAGCAGCTTAGATAGCGGGACTGGGGGGACATTT	CASSLDSGTGGTF
TRBD1	TRBV7-9	TRBJ1-2	-	TGTGCCAGCAGCGGACAGGAACCAAACTATGGCTACACCTTC	CASSGQEPNYGYTF
-	TRBV6-5	TRBJ1-3	-	TGTGCCAGCAGTTACGGGGTGGAGGGGCCTAGAAACACCATATATTTT	CASSYGVEGPRNTIYF
TRBD1	TRBV7-3	TRBJ2-7	-	TGTGCCAGCAGCTTAACAGGGGGCGGGTACGAGCAGTACTTC	CASSLTGGGYEQYF
TRBD1	TRBV10-3	TRBJ1-5	-	TGTGCCATCAGTGAGTCTGGGACAGGGGTCGGACAGCCCCAGCATTTT	CAISESGTGVGQPQHF
-	TRBV27	TRBJ1-2	-	TGTGCCAGCAGTTTCAATCGGAACTATGGCTACACCTTC	CASSFNRNYGYTF
-	TRBV29-1	TRBJ2-6	few	TGCAGCGTTACTCTCAACGCTGGGGCCAACGTCCTGACTTTC	CSVTLNAGANVLTF
-	TRBV4-3	TRBJ2-2	-	TGCGCCAGCAGCCAATCCGGGACCGGGGAGCTGTTTTTT	CASSQSGTGELFF
-	TRBV5-5	TRBJ1-6	-	TGTGCCAGCAGCTCGGACAGTTCCAGCTCCTATAATTCACCCCTCCACTTT	CASSSDSSSSYNSPLHF
-	TRBV6-5	TRBJ1-4	-	TGTGCCAGCAGTTACTACGCGGGGGCCGCCGATGAAAAACTGTTTTTT	CASSYYAGAADEKLFF
TRBD2	TRBV6-4	TRBJ2-7	-	TGTGCCAGCAGTCCGGGACTAGCGGGAGAGGTCTACGAGCAGTACTTC	CASSPGLAGEVYEQYF
TRBD1	TRBV4-3	TRBJ1-4	-	TGCGCCAGCAGTCGAGGGAGGACAGGGGCTTTTAATGAAAAACTGTTTTTT	CASSRGRTGAFNEKLFF
-	TRBV5-6	TRBJ1-2	-	TGTGCCAGCAGCTTTGGGGTCGGGGGGACGCTTTCGTATGGCTACACCTTC	CASSFGVGGTLSYGYTF
-	TRBV6-6	TRBJ2-5	-	TGTGCCAGCACCGCCAGGTACCAAGAGACCCAGTACTTC	CASTARYQETQYF
TRBD1	TRBV5-6	TRBJ2-7	-	TGTGCCAGCAGCTTGGGACAGGGGGGTTACGAGCAGTACTTC	CASSLGQGGYEQYF
TRBD1	TRBV3-1/TRBV3-2	TRBJ2-7	once	TGTGCCAGCGGGGGACAGGGGGGCTACGAGCAGTACTTC	CASGGQGGYEQYF
TRBD1	TRBV19	TRBJ2-1	-	TGTGCCAGTAGTAGACAGGGGTACTCCTACAATGAGCAGTTCTTC	CASSRQGYSYNEQFF
TRBD2	TRBV29-1	TRBJ2-7	-	TGCAGCGGGGGAACTAGCGGGAGGGCCAACGAGCAGTACTTC	CSGGTSGRANEQYF
-	TRBV12-3/TRBV12-4	TRBJ1-2	-	TGTGCCAGCAGTTTAGTGGGTTCGGGAGGCTACACCTTC	CASSLVGSGGYTF
TRBD2	TRBV5-1	TRBJ2-7	-	TGCGCCAGCAGCTTGACGCCGGGGGGGTCCTCCTACGAGCAGTACTTC	CASSLTPGGSSYEQYF
-	TRBV2	TRBJ1-2	-	TGTGCCAGCAGTGAACAGACTCACGCCAGCTACACCTTC	CASSEQTHASYTF
-	TRBV5-4	TRBJ1-2	-	TGTGCCAGCAGCCCATCGCGGGGGTCGGTCTATGGCTACACCTTC	CASSPSRGSVYGYTF
TRBD1	TRBV6-1	TRBJ2-3	-	TGTGCCAGCAGTGCGGGCGGGCAGGGGGGCACAGATACGCAGTATTTT	CASSAGGQGGTDTQYF
TRBD1	TRBV4-1	TRBJ2-5	-	TGCGCCAGCAGCCCTCCGGGACAGCAAGAGACCCAGTACTTC	CASSPPGQQETQYF
TRBD2	TRBV5-1	TRBJ2-3	-	TGCGCCAGCAGCAGGGGACTACCAGATACGCAGTATTTT	CASSRGLPDTQYF
-	TRBV5-4	TRBJ2-7	-	TGTGCCAGCAGCTTGGCCACCTCACCCGGCTACGAGCAGTACTTC	CASSLATSPGYEQYF
-	TRBV11-3	TRBJ2-4	-	TGTGCCAGCAGCTCGGGACAGTACTTC	CASSSGQYF
TRBD2	TRBV10-1	TRBJ2-1	few	TGCGCCAGCAGTTTGCCTAGCGGGGGGGACTACAATGAGCAGTTCTTC	CASSLPSGGDYNEQFF